A single sample gave rise to the 11 T cell receptor beta chains below, sequenced in a study of patients and donors after allogeneic stem cell transplantation. A single record per CDR3 protein comes from TCRdb applying MiXCR to the RT-PCR reads. The profile shows about 410,000 distinct CDR3 sequences, roughly 17% of them singletons. The specimen was blood, either unsorted or a sorted T cell fraction (not recorded which). The receptors were gathered from a human donor who was either an allogeneic HSCT recipient or a stem cell or donor lymphocyte infusion donor (not recorded which). It is not recorded whose cells these are; they may come from a transplant donor.

This clonotype has just a few counts. This rearrangement joins TRBV15 to TRBJ2-1; 13 bases map to TRBD2. J lost 3 bases, V lost 8 bases, and 4 bases had no gene match. Germline-derived CDR1 and CDR2 are LNHNV and YYDKDF (reference sequence). The CDR3 extends over 15 amino acids. CDR3 nucleotide sequence: TGTGCCACCGCGACTAGCGGGGGGTACTACAATGAGCAGTTCTTC. Protein sequence: CATATSGGYYNEQFF.

This clonotype was found a few times. The chain links TRBV9 to TRBJ1-4; D uncertain. Germline CDR1 and CDR2: SGDLS and YYNGEE. The V and J ends lost 4 bases and 0 bases respectively, with 13 bases between them. The CDR3 sequence is 16 residues long. CDR3 nucleotide sequence: TGTGCCAGCAGCCTGAGACCCGGCCCAACTAATGAAAAACTGTTTTTT. Translation: CASSLRPGPTNEKLFF.

This clonotype was found a few times. The chain uses TRBV3-1 and TRBJ2-1; 7 nucleotides agree with TRBD2. V trimming: 5 bases; J trimming: 11 bases; junction bases outside the gene matches: 9. The CDR3 sequence is 13 residues long. Germline V gene sequence: CDR1 LGHDT, CDR2 YNNKEL (reference sequence). Here the CDR3 reads CASSTPTRGKQFF. The CDR3 bases are TGTGCCAGCAGCACGCCAACGCGGGGGAAGCAGTTCTTC.

The chain couples TRBV28 to TRBJ2-2; the D gene is possibly TRBD1 (6 bases). Trimming stripped 4 bases from V and 4 bases from J, with 10 bases between. Germline CDR1 reads MDHEN; CDR2 reads SYDVKM. The CDR3 consists of 14 residues. Here the CDR3 DNA reads TGTGCCAGCAGTTCCCGACAGGTCACCGGGGAGCTGTTTTTT. Translating it yields CASSSRQVTGELFF.

The chain recombines TRBV3-1 with TRBJ2-1, with 11 bases identical to TRBD2. J was trimmed by 7 bases and V by 0 bases; bases with no gene match: 5. Germline assignment: CDR1 LGHDT and CDR2 YNNKEL (reference sequence). The length of the CDR3 is 16 residues. CDR3 protein: CASSQDIAGGPNEQFF. CDR3 nucleotide sequence: TGTGCCAGCAGCCAAGATATAGCGGGAGGGCCAAATGAGCAGTTCTTC.

The CDR3 here is CASSTTGVEQYF. Written as DNA, the CDR3 is TGTGCCAGCAGCACGACAGGGGTCGAGCAGTACTTC. The chain is built from TRBV2 and TRBJ2-7; 8 bases agree with TRBD1. The junction had 4 bases not matched to a gene; V was cut back by 6 bases and J by 6 bases. Germline V CDR1 and CDR2: SNHLY, FYNNEI. The CDR3 has 12 residues.

This clonotype was counted ten times or more. The genes are TRBV5-6 and TRBJ2-5, with D unresolved. The CDR3 has 14 residues. V gave up 0 bases and J gave up 5 bases, with 11 bases separating them. The V gene's germline CDR1 is SGHDT and CDR2 YYEEEE. The CDR3 is CASSLAVVSETQYF. DNA for the CDR3: TGTGCCAGCAGCTTGGCCGTGGTGTCGGAGACCCAGTACTTC.

This clonotype turned up a few times. The chain carries TRBV10-3 and TRBJ1-1; D gene unclear. The germline V gene has CDR1 ENHRY and CDR2 SYGVKD. Deletions cut 3 bases from V and 1 base from J, with 12 bases between. The CDR3 runs 15 residues. Here the CDR3 DNA reads TGTGCCATCAGTGACCCTTTAACAGCGAACACTGAAGCTTTCTTT. It yields the protein CAISDPLTANTEAFF.

In its sample, this clonotype was seen a few times. V usage is TRBV7-8 and J usage is TRBJ1-1; D perhaps matches TRBD1 (5 bases). The CDR3 is made up of 13 amino acids. Trimming pared 8 bases from V and 7 bases from J, leaving 17 bases between. Germline V gene lookup returns CDR1 SGHVS and CDR2 FQNEAQ. The CDR3 DNA follows: TGTGCCAGCCACCGGGACCCGAAGAATGAAGCTTTCTTT. Translated: CASHRDPKNEAFF. The full variable domain, its missing parts supplied by reference TRBV7-8 and TRBJ1-1, is GAGVSQSPRYKVAKRGQDVALRCDPISGHVSLFWYQQALGQGPEFLTYFQNEAQLDKSGLPSDRFFAERPEGSVSTLKIQRTQQEDSAVYLCASHRDPKNEAFFGQGTRLTVV.

In its sample, this clonotype was seen a few times. This rearrangement joins TRBV7-9 to TRBJ2-2; D may correspond to TRBD1 or TRBD2 (7 bases each). Germline CDR1 and CDR2: SEHNR and FQNEAQ (reference sequence). The CDR3 totals 15 residues. The germline V and J ends were trimmed by 7 bases and 1 base, with 13 bases remaining between them. In DNA, the CDR3 is TGTGCCAGCACCGACAGGGAGGGGAACACCGGGGAGCTGTTTTTT. Its translation is CASTDREGNTGELFF.

V usage is TRBV14 and J usage is TRBJ2-1; a weak D match, TRBD1 (5 bases). The CDR3 length is 15 residues. V lost 1 base to trimming and J lost 7 bases, with 14 bases between them. Looked up from germline, CDR1 is SGHDN and CDR2 is FVKESK. The CDR3 here is CASSQGTHNINEQFF. CDR3 nucleotide sequence: TGTGCCAGCAGCCAAGGGACACATAATATTAATGAGCAGTTCTTC. Based on the CDR3 plus reference TRBV14 and TRBJ2-1, the full variable domain is EAGVTQFPSHSVIEKGQTVTLRCDPISGHDNLYWYRRVMGKEIKFLLHFVKESKQDESGMPNNRFLAERTGGTYSTLKVQPAELEDSGVYFCASSQGTHNINEQFFGPGTRLTVL.